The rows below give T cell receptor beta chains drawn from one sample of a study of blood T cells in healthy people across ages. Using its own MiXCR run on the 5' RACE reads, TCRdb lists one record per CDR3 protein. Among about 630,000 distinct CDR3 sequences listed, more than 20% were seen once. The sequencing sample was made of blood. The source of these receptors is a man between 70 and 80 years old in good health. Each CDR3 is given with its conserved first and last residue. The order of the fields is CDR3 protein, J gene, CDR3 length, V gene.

CSAYSAAYEKLFF,TRBJ1-4,13,TRBV20-1
CSSSSSSGSTNEQFF,TRBJ2-1,15,TRBV28
CASSEVWSVAGQETQYF,NA,17,TRBV6-1
CASIRQGAGNTIYF,TRBJ1-3,14,TRBV12-3/TRBV12-4
CASSKRWTGDQPQHF,TRBJ1-5,15,TRBV21-1
CASSLVTGDYNEQFF,TRBJ2-1,15,TRBV7-2
CASSPRTGKSYNEQFF,TRBJ2-1,16,TRBV6-2/TRBV6-3
CASSSPRWTGGYEQYF,TRBJ2-7,16,TRBV5-6
CATSSPLGGTIEKLFF,TRBJ1-4,16,TRBV15
CASSLVDGGLVANEQFF,TRBJ2-1,17,TRBV7-8
CASINRAEGNTVYF,TRBJ1-3,14,TRBV7-2
CASSLGGVRKHTQYF,TRBJ2-3,15,TRBV11-2
CASSLTGTRKTQYF,TRBJ2-5,14,TRBV7-9
CAISEGGREGTPTYNEQFF,NA,19,TRBV10-3
CASSLGGVENSPLHF,TRBJ1-6,15,TRBV13
CAWSDGTVSYEQYF,NA,14,TRBV30
CATDQIRGDNNEQFF,TRBJ2-1,15,TRBV25-1
CASSKTQGEYTDTQYF,TRBJ2-3,16,TRBV21-1
CASSPWTSGRSTDTQYF,TRBJ2-3,17,TRBV27
CASSQAFDRDGGYEQYF,TRBJ2-7,17,TRBV4-1
CASSITGVLSGANVLTF,TRBJ2-6,17,TRBV10-2
CATGVDTQYF,TRBJ2-3,10,TRBV25-1
CASSPPVGEQFF,NA,12,TRBV7-2
CSAKTPGANTYEQYF,NA,15,TRBV20-1
CNAPSGMNTEAFF,TRBJ1-1,13,TRBV20-1
CASSLYSYNEQFF,TRBJ2-1,13,TRBV28
CASSLGQAGTYEQYF,TRBJ2-7,15,TRBV18
CASKRSTEAFF,TRBJ1-1,11,TRBV25-1
CATSGDSYNEQFF,TRBJ2-1,13,TRBV24-1
CASSQRLGPDETQYF,TRBJ2-5,15,TRBV3-1
CSAGDRATDTQYF,TRBJ2-3,13,TRBV20-1
CASNAGTGGRETQYF,TRBJ2-5,15,TRBV12-3/TRBV12-4
CASQGGSTQYF,TRBJ2-3,11,TRBV6-5
CASSRSGSSNEQFF,TRBJ2-1,14,TRBV14
CASTLEGSGKTYLTDTQYF,TRBJ2-3,19,TRBV12-3/TRBV12-4
CASQEGQGPSEQYF,NA,14,TRBV5-1
CASSEWSNEQFF,TRBJ2-1,12,TRBV25-1
CASSLELAGAGELFF,TRBJ2-2,15,TRBV7-3
CASSETGTAPDEQFF,TRBJ2-1,15,TRBV9
CASRQGGSNYGYTF,TRBJ1-2,14,TRBV5-1
CASSTGTRGYTF,TRBJ1-2,12,TRBV19
CASSFAASGVGKLFF,TRBJ1-4,15,TRBV12-3/TRBV12-4
CAIRAGLTTSGANVLTF,TRBJ2-6,17,TRBV10-3
CASSFPGTDYNEQFF,TRBJ2-1,15,TRBV12-3/TRBV12-4
CASSFTGKAGELFF,TRBJ2-2,14,TRBV5-1
CASRRVPDTQYF,TRBJ2-3,12,TRBV7-2
CASSREAEYNEQFF,TRBJ2-1,14,TRBV5-5
CASSLQTASYEQYF,NA,14,TRBV7-2